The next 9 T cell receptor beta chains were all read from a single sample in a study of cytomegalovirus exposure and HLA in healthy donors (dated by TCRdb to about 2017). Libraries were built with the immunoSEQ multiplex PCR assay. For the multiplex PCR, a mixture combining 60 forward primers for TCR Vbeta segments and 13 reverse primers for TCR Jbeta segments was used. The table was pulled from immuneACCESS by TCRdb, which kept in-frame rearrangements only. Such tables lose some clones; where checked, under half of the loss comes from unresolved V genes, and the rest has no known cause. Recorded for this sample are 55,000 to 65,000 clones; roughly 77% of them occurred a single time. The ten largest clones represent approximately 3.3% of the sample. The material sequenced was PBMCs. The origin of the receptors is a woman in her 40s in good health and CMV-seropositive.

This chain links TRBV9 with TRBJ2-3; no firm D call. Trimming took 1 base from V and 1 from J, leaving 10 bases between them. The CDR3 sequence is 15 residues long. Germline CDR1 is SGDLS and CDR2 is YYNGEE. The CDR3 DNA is TGTGCCAGCAGCGTACAGAGTGAGGGCACAGATACGCAGTATTTT. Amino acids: CASSVQSEGTDTQYF.

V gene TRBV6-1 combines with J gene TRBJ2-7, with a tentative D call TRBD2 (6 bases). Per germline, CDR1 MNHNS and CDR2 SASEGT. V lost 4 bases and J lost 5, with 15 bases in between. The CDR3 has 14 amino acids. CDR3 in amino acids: CASSGAGTPHEQYF. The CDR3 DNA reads TGTGCCAGCAGTGGGGCAGGGACTCCCCACGAGCAGTACTTC.

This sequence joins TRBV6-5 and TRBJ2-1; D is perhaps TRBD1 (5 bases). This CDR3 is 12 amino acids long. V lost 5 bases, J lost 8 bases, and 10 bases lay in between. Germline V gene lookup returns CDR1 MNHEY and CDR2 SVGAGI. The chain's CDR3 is CASSPQGYEQFF. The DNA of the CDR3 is TGTGCCAGCAGTCCGCAGGGCTATGAGCAGTTCTTC.

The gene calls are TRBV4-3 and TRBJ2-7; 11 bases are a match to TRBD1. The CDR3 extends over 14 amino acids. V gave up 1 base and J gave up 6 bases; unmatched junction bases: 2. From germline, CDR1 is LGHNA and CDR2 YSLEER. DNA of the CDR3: TGCGCCAGCAGCCAAGGGGACAGGGGGGGCGAGCAGTACTTC. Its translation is CASSQGDRGGEQYF.

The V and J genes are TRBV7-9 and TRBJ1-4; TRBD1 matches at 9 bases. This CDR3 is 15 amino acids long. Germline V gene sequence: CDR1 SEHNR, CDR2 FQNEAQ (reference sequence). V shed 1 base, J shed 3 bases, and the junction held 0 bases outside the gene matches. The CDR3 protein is CASSLGQGANEKLFF. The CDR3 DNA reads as TGTGCCAGCAGCTTAGGACAGGGGGCTAATGAAAAACTGTTTTTT.

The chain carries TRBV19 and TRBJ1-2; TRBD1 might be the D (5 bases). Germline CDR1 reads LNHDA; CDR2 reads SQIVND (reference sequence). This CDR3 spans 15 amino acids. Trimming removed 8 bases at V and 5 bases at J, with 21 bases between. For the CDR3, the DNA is TGTGCCAGTGGCGGAGGCAGGGAGGCCCTTTATGGCTACACCTTC. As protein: CASGGGREALYGYTF.

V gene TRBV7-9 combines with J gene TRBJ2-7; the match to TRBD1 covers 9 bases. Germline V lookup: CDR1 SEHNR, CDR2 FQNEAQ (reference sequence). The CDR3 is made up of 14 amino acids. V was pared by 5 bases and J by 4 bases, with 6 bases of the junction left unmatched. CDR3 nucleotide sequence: TGTGCCAGCAGCCTTGGACAGGGGTGGTACGAGCAGTACTTC. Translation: CASSLGQGWYEQYF.

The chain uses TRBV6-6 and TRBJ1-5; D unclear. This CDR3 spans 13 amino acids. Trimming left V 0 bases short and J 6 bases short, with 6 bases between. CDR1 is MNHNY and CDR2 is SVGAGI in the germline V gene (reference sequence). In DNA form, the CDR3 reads TGTGCCAGCAGTTACTCGTCCTTTCAGCCCCAGCATTTT. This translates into CASSYSSFQPQHF.

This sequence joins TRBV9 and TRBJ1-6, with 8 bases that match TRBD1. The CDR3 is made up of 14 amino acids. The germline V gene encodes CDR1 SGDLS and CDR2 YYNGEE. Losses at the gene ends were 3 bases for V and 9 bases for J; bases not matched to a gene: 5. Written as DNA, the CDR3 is TGTGCCAGCAGCGGGGACAGGCAGGGTTCACCCCTCCACTTT. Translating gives CASSGDRQGSPLHF.